These 23 T cell receptor beta chains share one sample of origin, sequenced in a study of T cells after yellow fever vaccination. From the 5' RACE reads, TCRdb called clonotypes with MiXCR, one entry per CDR3 protein. The sample shows a few hundred thousand distinct CDR3 sequences, around 7% of them seen only once. Material: PBMCs, obtained more than 35 days after the first yellow fever vaccination. Receptors originate from a man aged 18 to 30 who received the YFV17D yellow fever vaccine.

Many counts were recorded for this clonotype. The chain recombines TRBV6-9 with TRBJ2-7; TRBD1 matches 7 bases. The CDR3 contains 14 residues. V shed 11 bases and J 3 bases; nucleotides not matched to a gene: 13. Germline-derived CDR1 and CDR2 are MNHGY and SVAAGI. The CDR3 reads CAGTRGGKIYEQYV. CDR3 DNA: TGTGCCGGGACCCGAGGGGGCAAGATCTACGAGCAGTACGTC.

The V call is TRBV5-1, the J call TRBJ2-5, with 9 positions matching TRBD2. V lost 0 bases and J lost 5; bases outside the gene matches: 17. The V gene's germline CDR1 is SGHRS and CDR2 YFSETQ. The CDR3 has 19 amino acids. CDR3 nucleotide sequence: TGCGCCAGCAGCTTGGTCTACGGGCTAGCGGGGCTCCAGGAGGAGACCCAGTACTTC. Translation: CASSLVYGLAGLQEETQYF.

The rearrangement joins TRBV7-6 to TRBJ2-1; TRBD1 aligns across 10 bases. The CDR3 is 15 amino acids. Trimming removed 5 bases from V and 4 bases from J; junction bases left unmatched: 5. CDR1 SGHVS and CDR2 FNYEAQ come from the germline V gene. CDR3 coding DNA: TGTGCCAGCAGCCCGGGACAGGGGACATACAATGAGCAGTTCTTC. Translation gives CASSPGQGTYNEQFF.

The table lists this clonotype with many counts. This chain uses TRBV15 with TRBJ2-5, with D unclear. The CDR3 covers 12 residues. CDR1 LNHNV and CDR2 YYDKDF come from the germline V gene (reference sequence). The ends were cut back, 0 bases at V and 5 bases at J, with 4 bases in the middle. CDR3 bases: TGTGCCACCAGCAGAGATGAGGAGACCCAGTACTTC. It encodes CATSRDEETQYF.

V is TRBV5-4 and J is TRBJ1-2; 8 bases align to TRBD1. J gave up 8 bases and V 0 bases, and 9 bases lay outside the gene matches. This CDR3 is 15 amino acids long. Germline lookup yields CDR1 SGHNT and CDR2 YYREEE (reference sequence). The CDR3 spells CASSLALQGVKGYTF. The CDR3 nucleotides read TGTGCCAGCAGCTTGGCCTTACAGGGGGTTAAGGGCTACACCTTC.

The chain has TRBV20-1 and TRBJ2-1; tentative D call: TRBD2 (6 bases). Germline values: CDR1 DFQATT, CDR2 SNEGSKA (reference sequence). The CDR3 is 13 amino acids. Trimming removed 7 bases from V and 0 bases from J, with 10 bases in between. CDR3 region: CSGRGSSYNEQFF. In DNA form, the CDR3 reads TGCAGTGGGAGGGGTAGCTCCTACAATGAGCAGTTCTTC.

V is TRBV2 and J is TRBJ2-6, with a tentative D call TRBD2 (6 bases). The V gene lost 5 bases and the J gene lost 0 bases, with 14 bases spanning the gap. Germline V gives CDR1 SNHLY, CDR2 FYNNEI. The CDR3 consists of 17 residues. The CDR3 protein is CASSSGTPVSGANVLTF. CDR3 DNA sequence: TGTGCCAGCAGTTCCGGGACTCCCGTCTCTGGGGCCAACGTCCTGACTTTC.

This chain links TRBV7-8 with TRBJ1-2; D is ambiguous. The CDR3 contains 13 residues. Germline lookup yields CDR1 SGHVS and CDR2 FQNEAQ. The ends were cut back, 3 bases at V and 5 bases at J, with 10 bases in the middle. The CDR3 here is CASSLEGVYGYTF. The CDR3 bases are TGTGCCAGCAGCTTGGAGGGCGTTTATGGCTACACCTTC.

The chain couples TRBV6-1 to TRBJ2-1, with 9 bases aligning to TRBD2. The trim removed 6 bases at V and 0 bases at J, leaving 6 bases unmatched. The CDR3 spans 16 residues. CDR1 and CDR2 from the germline V gene are MNHNS and SASEGT. The CDR3 here is CASRDLAGSSYNEQFF. CDR3 coding DNA: TGTGCCAGCAGGGACCTAGCGGGGAGCTCCTACAATGAGCAGTTCTTC.

The rearrangement uses TRBV7-9 and TRBJ1-2; 8 bases align to TRBD1. CDR1 SEHNR and CDR2 FQNEAQ come from the germline V gene (reference sequence). The CDR3 length is 16 residues. With 5 bases clipped from V and 3 bases from J, the junction kept 11 bases outside the gene matches. This CDR3 is CASSPPSGQDYYGYTF. The CDR3 nucleotides are TGTGCCAGCAGCCCGCCCTCGGGACAGGATTACTATGGCTACACCTTC.

The J gene is TRBJ2-4, the V gene TRBV5-1; 10 bases are shared with TRBD1. Trimming removed 0 bases from V and 5 bases from J; junction bases left unmatched: 2. Per germline, CDR1 SGHRS and CDR2 YFSETQ. The CDR3 is 15 residues long. The CDR3 protein is CASSLDGTGENIQYF. The DNA of the CDR3 is TGCGCCAGCAGCTTGGATGGGACAGGGGAAAACATTCAGTACTTC. Full variable domain (missing parts from reference TRBV5-1 and TRBJ2-4): KAGVTQTPRYLIKTRGQQVTLSCSPISGHRSVSWYQQTPGQGLQFLFEYFSETQRNKGNFPGRFSGRQFSNSRSEMNVSTLELGDSALYLCASSLDGTGENIQYFGAGTRLSVL.

Only a few counts were recorded for this clonotype. V and J are TRBV7-3 and TRBJ2-2; possible D gene TRBD1, 5 bases. The CDR3 consists of 15 residues. Trimming took 5 bases from V and 6 from J, leaving 16 bases between them. Germline CDR1 is SGHTA and CDR2 is FQGTGA. CDR3 amino acids: CASSPASRRAGELFF. The CDR3 nucleotides read TGTGCCAGCAGCCCTGCCTCCCGCAGGGCCGGGGAGCTGTTTTTT.

The genes are TRBV20-1 and TRBJ1-1; a weak D match, TRBD1 (5 bases). V shed 3 bases and J shed 4 bases, with 15 bases lying between them. Germline CDR1 DFQATT, CDR2 SNEGSKA (reference sequence). The CDR3 sequence is 14 residues long. The CDR3 protein is CSARDRGGSTEAFF. CDR3 coding DNA: TGCAGTGCTAGGGACCGTGGGGGAAGCACTGAAGCTTTCTTT.

The chain is built from TRBV4-1 and TRBJ1-4; 7 bases align to TRBD1. The CDR3 extends over 15 amino acids. V gave up 4 bases and J gave up 6 bases; unmatched junction bases: 8. Germline V gene lookup returns CDR1 MGHRA and CDR2 YSYEKL. This CDR3 is CASSRMTGRDEKLFF. The CDR3 DNA reads TGCGCCAGCAGCCGAATGACAGGGAGGGATGAAAAACTGTTTTTT.

This clonotype appeared a few times. The chain is built from TRBV7-2 and TRBJ2-5; no clear D. V shed 6 bases and J shed 5 bases, with 7 bases lying between them. The germline gives CDR1 SGHTA, CDR2 FQGNSA. The CDR3 extends over 11 amino acids. The CDR3 here is CASRLVETQYF. In DNA, the CDR3 is TGTGCCAGCAGGCTAGTTGAGACCCAGTACTTC.

This clonotype has at least ten counts. The chain is built from TRBV10-3 and TRBJ2-1, with unresolved D. This CDR3 is built from 17 residues. Germline loops: CDR1 ENHRY, CDR2 SYGVKD. Trimming took 0 bases from V and 0 from J, leaving 12 bases between them. CDR3 nucleotides: TGTGCCATCAGTGAGTCATTACGGGCGAGCTCCTACAATGAGCAGTTCTTC. The encoded protein is CAISESLRASSYNEQFF.

The genes are TRBV12-3 or TRBV12-4 and TRBJ1-3; unclear D gene. This CDR3 region has 14 residues. V lost 5 bases, J lost 4 bases, and 12 bases lay in between. The CDR3 protein is CASSTYSDGNTIYF. CDR3 DNA: TGTGCCAGCAGTACCTACAGCGACGGAAACACCATATATTTT.

V gene TRBV6-2 or TRBV6-3 combines with J gene TRBJ1-5, with unresolved D. The CDR3 totals 14 residues. Looked up from germline, CDR1 is MNHEY and CDR2 is SVGEGT. V was pared by 2 bases and J by 4 bases, with 9 bases between. The CDR3 spells CASSYGGVNQPQHF. The CDR3 nucleotides read TGTGCCAGCAGTTACGGTGGCGTAAATCAGCCCCAGCATTTT.

There are many counts of this clonotype. The chain combines TRBV19 with TRBJ2-3, with D perhaps TRBD2 (6 bases). Per the germline V gene, CDR1 is LNHDA and CDR2 is SQIVND (reference sequence). The CDR3 runs to 14 residues. The ends were cut back, 6 bases at V and 0 bases at J, with 10 bases in the middle. CDR3 loop: CASSSGGSTDTQYF. DNA of the CDR3: TGTGCCAGTAGCTCCGGGGGTAGCACAGATACGCAGTATTTT.

This clonotype was recorded a few times. The V and J genes are TRBV7-2 and TRBJ1-5, with D hard to call. CDR1 is SGHTA, CDR2 FQGNSA, per germline. Trimming stripped 6 bases from V and 0 bases from J, with 9 bases between. CDR3 size: 14 residues. The DNA for the CDR3 is TGTGCCAGCAGTTTCAGCAGTAGCAATCAGCCCCAGCATTTT. Its translation is CASSFSSSNQPQHF.

On this clonotype itself: The junction departs from the called germline gene at one end, perhaps through a read error. The chain is built from TRBV10-3 and TRBJ1-1; no reliable D call. CDR1 is ENHRY, CDR2 SYGVKD, per germline. This CDR3 is 15 amino acids long. CDR3 DNA: TGTGCCATCAGTGAGTCGTATGGTTACACGGGTGAAGCTTCCTTT. As protein: CAISESYGYTGEASF.

The chain joins TRBV3-1 to TRBJ1-2; D ambiguous. The ends were cut back, 1 base at V and 5 bases at J, with 8 bases in the middle. Germline assignment: CDR1 LGHDT and CDR2 YNNKEL (reference sequence). The CDR3 has 13 residues. The CDR3 DNA sequence: TGTGCCAGCAGCCAAGTACGAGGATATGGCTACACCTTC. Amino acid sequence: CASSQVRGYGYTF. The variable domain in full, with the rest retrieved from reference TRBV3-1 and TRBJ1-2, is DTAVSQTPKYLVTQMGNDKSIKCEQNLGHDTMYWYKQDSKKFLKIMFSYNNKELIINETVPNRFSPKSPDKAHLNLHINSLELGDSAVYFCASSQVRGYGYTFGSGTRLTVV.

This clonotype was counted many times. This chain connects TRBV7-2 to TRBJ1-6; perhaps TRBD1 as D (5 bases). V was cut by 5 bases and J by 8 bases, with 10 bases left in between. The CDR3 is 13 amino acids. Germline CDR1 SGHTA, CDR2 FQGNSA. Here the CDR3 DNA reads TGTGCCAGCAGCGGACAATTAGATTCACCCCTCCACTTT. The encoded protein is CASSGQLDSPLHF.